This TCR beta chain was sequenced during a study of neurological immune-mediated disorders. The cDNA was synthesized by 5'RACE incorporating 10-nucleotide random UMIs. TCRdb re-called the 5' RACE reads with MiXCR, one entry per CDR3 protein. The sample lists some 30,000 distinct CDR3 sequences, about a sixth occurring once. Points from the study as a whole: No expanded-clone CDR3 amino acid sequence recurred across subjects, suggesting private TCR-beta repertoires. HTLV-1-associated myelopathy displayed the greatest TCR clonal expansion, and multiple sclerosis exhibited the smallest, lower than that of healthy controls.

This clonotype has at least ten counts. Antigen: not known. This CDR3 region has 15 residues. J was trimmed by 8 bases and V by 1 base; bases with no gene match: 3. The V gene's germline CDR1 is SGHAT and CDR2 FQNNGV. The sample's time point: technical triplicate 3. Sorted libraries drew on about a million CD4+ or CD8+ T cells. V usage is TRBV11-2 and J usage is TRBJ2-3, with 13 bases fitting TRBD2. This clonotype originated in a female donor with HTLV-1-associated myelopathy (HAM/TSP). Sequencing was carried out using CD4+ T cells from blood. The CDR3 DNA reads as TGTGCCAGCAGCTTAGGACTAGCGGGAGGTCTTACGCAGTATTTT. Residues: CASSLGLAGGLTQYF.